This T cell receptor (beta chain) emerged from a study of blood T cells in healthy people across ages. Many counts were recorded for this clonotype. Its matching antigen is unknown. Broader study findings: CMV status of donors was not determined, possibly confounding expanded clonotype changes. Diversity estimates drawn from one million T cells were deemed underestimates.

Looked up from germline, CDR1 is DFQATT and CDR2 is SNEGSKA (reference sequence). This CDR3 is built from 11 residues. Trimming shortened V by 2 bases and J by 12 bases, and 14 bases separated the two germline ends. PCR was performed a second time for roughly 7 to 11 cycles using a sample-barcoded 5' primer and a J-beta primer mix. In TCRdb, the 5' RACE reads were re-called with MiXCR into one record per CDR3 protein. The data show hundreds of thousands of distinct CDR3 sequences, around 48% seen once. Sample: blood. V usage is TRBV20-1 and J usage is TRBJ2-7; perhaps TRBD2 as D (5 bases). The TCR originated in an elderly man in good health. The CDR3 is CSARPRDTMYF. CDR3 in DNA: TGCAGTGCTAGACCCCGGGATACCATGTACTTC.